One T cell receptor beta chain is described in this entry. Its target is unknown. This specimen comes from a study of T cell responses to AZD1222 COVID-19 vaccine. Study-wide results and limits: There were repertoire samples only from the period after the peak T cell response.

The assay was immunoSEQ multiplex PCR, and TCRdb's table has in-frame clones only and misses some. Among under 100,000 clones listed, 70% to 90% were seen once. The CDR3 runs to 12 residues. Germline V CDR1 and CDR2: MDHEN, SYDVKM. Trimming stripped 5 bases from V and 1 base from J, with 3 bases between. Source: peripheral blood, taken 28 days after the second AZD1222 dose. This receptor was identified in an adult who received the AZD1222 COVID-19 vaccine. The V call is TRBV28, the J call TRBJ2-1; D is unresolved. DNA for the CDR3: TGTGCCAGCAGTGTATCCTACAATGAGCAGTTCTTC. It specifies CASSVSYNEQFF.